The next 20 T cell receptor beta chains were all read from a single sample in a study of T cell clonality in common variable immunodeficiency. Produced via immunoSEQ multiplex PCR; TCRdb's table is partial and in-frame only. This repertoire holds about 40,000 clones, and none appear only once. What was sequenced was peripheral blood mononuclear cells. These receptor sequences come from a person aged 18 to 75 in good health.

This clone was recorded many times. The read finishes 3 residues shy of the CDR3 end, and the germline J gene is used to complete it. The chain couples TRBV19 to TRBJ1-5, with no clear D. Trimming pared 5 bases from V and 7 bases from J, leaving 9 bases between. CDR1 is LNHDA, CDR2 SQIVND, per germline (reference sequence). The CDR3 runs to 12 residues. CDR3 DNA (partial): TGTGCCAGTAGTGGAGGAGGGCAGCCC. It is translated as CASSGGGQP. The whole CDR3 protein reads CASSGGGQPQHF.

This clone has at least ten counts. The sequence runs out 3 residues before the end of the CDR3; the remainder is reconstructed from the germline J gene. This chain connects TRBV20-1 to TRBJ2-1, with TRBD2 identical over 9 bases. V shed 6 bases and J 4 bases; nucleotides not matched to a gene: 10. The CDR3 extends over 15 amino acids. CDR1 is DFQATT, CDR2 SNEGSKA, per germline (reference sequence). The CDR3 reads CSASKTSGTYNEQFF. The CDR3 bases that were read are TGCAGTGCCTCTAAGACTAGCGGAACTTACAATGAG.

This clone was picked up many times. Sequencing ends 3 residues short of the CDR3 end; the germline J gene provides the rest. The J gene is TRBJ2-7, the V gene TRBV20-1; 9 positions agree with TRBD2. Trimming cost V 4 bases and J 5 bases; bases outside gene matches: 15. The CDR3 length is 16 residues. Germline V gives CDR1 DFQATT, CDR2 SNEGSKA (reference sequence). The part of the CDR3 DNA that was read is TGCAGTGCTAACCTATGGGGATTAGCGGGAGAAAACGAG. It codes for CSANLWGLAGENE. The complete CDR3 reads CSANLWGLAGENEQYF.

This clone was recorded many times. From the germline J gene comes the end of the CDR3, since the read stops 3 residues before it. V is TRBV10-3 and J is TRBJ1-4; 11 bases are a match to TRBD1. The germline V gene has CDR1 ENHRY and CDR2 SYGVKD. V lost 1 base to trimming and J lost 7 bases; unmatched junction nucleotides: 14. This CDR3 has 19 amino acids. This chain's CDR3 is CAISEFDWRTGGRSEKLFF. Incomplete CDR3 DNA: TGTGCCATCAGTGAGTTTGATTGGAGGACAGGGGGCCGGAGTGAAAAA.

This clone showed up many times. The read finishes 3 residues shy of the CDR3 end, and the germline J gene is used to complete it. The chain joins TRBV19 to TRBJ2-7; 7 bases match TRBD2. This CDR3 spans 13 amino acids. The germline V gene has CDR1 LNHDA and CDR2 SQIVND (reference sequence). After removal of 8 bases from V and 6 bases from J, the junction contained 10 bases not matched to a gene. CDR3 protein: CASGPSGNAEQYF. The sequenced CDR3 bases are TGTGCCAGTGGTCCTAGCGGAAACGCCGAG.

This clone was seen many times. The read stops 3 residues short of the end of the CDR3; the missing end is completed from the germline J gene. This chain joins TRBV29-1 and TRBJ1-1, with 7 bases that match TRBD1. Trimming took 0 bases from V and 2 from J; bases not matched to a gene: 9. CDR3 length: 16 residues. CDR1 SQVTM and CDR2 ANQGSEA come from the germline V gene. Here the CDR3 reads CSVEEEDREGNTEAFF. The CDR3 DNA, read in part, is TGCAGCGTTGAAGAAGAAGACAGGGAAGGCAACACTGAA.

Comment on this clone: With the read ending 3 residues before the CDR3 end, the germline J gene is used to fill in that end. The chain links TRBV19 to TRBJ1-1; TRBD1 is a possible D gene (6 bases). Germline V gives CDR1 LNHDA, CDR2 SQIVND (reference sequence). The CDR3 contains 15 residues. The sequenced CDR3 bases are TGTGCCAGTAGTATCCCCGGGACACCTCAAGAGACA. Translating it yields CASSIPGTPQET. The CDR3 as a whole reads CASSIPGTPQETAFF.

This clone was seen repeatedly, ten times or more. The CDR3 goes on 3 residues after the read ends, and that part is filled in from the germline J gene. The chain employs TRBV19 and TRBJ2-7; D might be TRBD1 (6 bases). This CDR3 has 11 amino acids. The V gene lost 6 bases and the J gene lost 5 bases, with 8 bases spanning the gap. CDR1 and CDR2 (germline): LNHDA, SQIVND (reference sequence). CDR3 DNA (partial): TGTGCCAGTAGCGCAGGGGACGAG. It is translated as CASSAGDE. The whole CDR3 reads CASSAGDEQYF.

This clone was counted many times. With the read ending 3 residues before the CDR3 end, the germline J gene is used to fill in that end. This chain connects TRBV2 to TRBJ2-1, with 10 positions matching TRBD2. With V trimmed by 1 base and J by 4 bases, 1 base remained unmatched. The CDR3 extends over 15 amino acids. Germline CDR1 SNHLY, CDR2 FYNNEI. The part of the CDR3 DNA that was read is TGTGCCAGCAGTGAAGATAGCGGGAGGTACAATGAG. It translates to CASSEDSGRYNE. The entire CDR3 is CASSEDSGRYNEQFF.

This clone occurred many times. The CDR3: CASGTGRLNEQFF. CDR3 bases read: TGTGCCAGCGGGACAGGGAGACTCAATGAG. This sequence joins TRBV2 and TRBJ2-1; 9 bases map to TRBD1. The read gets to within 3 residues of the CDR3 end, and the germline J gene fills in the rest. This CDR3 is 13 amino acids long. CDR1 SNHLY and CDR2 FYNNEI come from the germline V gene. The V gene end was trimmed by 8 bases and the J gene end by 6 bases; junction bases not matched to a gene: 5.

This clone was recorded many times. Read data end 3 residues before the CDR3 end; the end is taken from the germline J gene. The chain uses TRBV4-2 and TRBJ2-5; 9 nucleotides agree with TRBD2. The CDR3 extends over 15 amino acids. The ends lost 1 base at V and 3 bases at J; junction bases unmatched: 3. Per the germline V gene, CDR1 is LGHNA and CDR2 is YNFKEQ. CDR3 protein: CASSQGIAGEETQYF. Partial CDR3 DNA: TGTGCCAGCAGCCAAGGGATAGCGGGGGAAGAGACC.

This clone was recorded at least ten times. The CDR3 end falls 3 residues outside the read, so it is completed with the germline J gene. J is TRBJ2-1 and V is TRBV28; possible D gene TRBD2, 10 bases. The V end was cut by 6 bases, the J end by 4 bases, with 28 bases between. Germline V gene lookup returns CDR1 MDHEN and CDR2 SYDVKM. This CDR3 contains 19 residues. The sequenced CDR3 bases are TGTGCCAGCAGCACAGGGGGCAGGGCTAGCGGGAGATTATACAATGAG. It codes for CASSTGGRASGRLYNE. The entire CDR3 is CASSTGGRASGRLYNEQFF.

This clone was counted ten times or more. Coverage ceases 3 residues before the CDR3 finishes, and the germline J gene fills in the end. The chain employs TRBV10-1 and TRBJ2-3; D possibly corresponds to TRBD2 (6 bases). Per germline, CDR1 WNHNN and CDR2 SYGVQD (reference sequence). The germline V and J ends were trimmed by 4 bases and 2 bases, with 13 bases remaining between them. The CDR3 consists of 15 residues. The part of the CDR3 DNA that was read is TGCGCCAGCAGTGCTTTGGGGGGACTCACAGATACG. Its protein product is CASSALGGLTDT. The CDR3, in full, reads CASSALGGLTDTQYF.

This clone was seen a few times. The read ends 3 residues early relative to the CDR3; the germline J gene fills the gap. V is TRBV7-8 and J is TRBJ2-5; 11 bases align to TRBD2. The germline V gene has CDR1 SGHVS and CDR2 FQNEAQ. The V segment lost 1 base and the J segment 5 bases; nucleotides outside the gene matches: 3. This CDR3 is 15 amino acids long. The sequenced part of the CDR3 DNA is TGTGCCAGCAGCTTAGGACTAGCGGGATTGGAGACC. Protein sequence: CASSLGLAGLET. The CDR3 as a whole reads CASSLGLAGLETQYF.

Comments on this clone: The CDR3 extends 3 residues past the end of the read, so its final part is completed from the germline J gene. The chain links TRBV19 to TRBJ2-2; TRBD2 is a possible D gene (7 bases). Trimming cost V 5 bases and J 3 bases, with 13 bases left between them. CDR3 length: 15 amino acids. Per germline, CDR1 LNHDA and CDR2 SQIVND (reference sequence). The CDR3 reads CASSWGGAYTGELFF. The part of the CDR3 DNA that was read is TGTGCCAGTAGTTGGGGGGGCGCGTACACCGGGGAG.

This clone was seen many times. From the germline J gene comes the end of the CDR3, since the read stops 3 residues before it. This sequence joins TRBV6-2 or TRBV6-3 and TRBJ1-2; a weak D match, TRBD1 (5 bases). Germline CDR1 reads MNHEY; CDR2 reads SVGEGT. This CDR3 spans 14 amino acids. CDR3 protein: CASSWMRGKGGYTF. CDR3 DNA (partial): TGTGCCAGCAGCTGGATGAGGGGAAAAGGAGGC.

This clone came up many times. Read coverage stops 3 residues before the CDR3 terminus; the germline J gene supplies the remainder. The genes are TRBV7-2 and TRBJ2-7, with 10 nucleotides matching TRBD2. The germline gives CDR1 SGHTA, CDR2 FQGNSA. V shed 6 bases, J shed 4 bases, and the junction held 9 bases outside the gene matches. This CDR3 is 15 amino acids long. The covered CDR3 bases are TGTGCCAGCAGGCTTAGCGGGGGGCGGTCTTACGAG. It specifies CASRLSGGRSYE. The whole CDR3 region reads CASRLSGGRSYEQYF.

This clone was recorded many times. Read coverage stops 3 residues before the CDR3 terminus; the germline J gene supplies the remainder. The genes are TRBV2 and TRBJ1-2, with D possibly matching TRBD1 (5 bases). Germline values: CDR1 SNHLY, CDR2 FYNNEI. Trimming left V 7 bases short and J 0 bases short, with 15 bases between. The CDR3 loop spans 15 amino acids. The CDR3 is CASKESRASNYGYTF. Incomplete CDR3 DNA: TGTGCCAGCAAAGAATCCAGGGCGTCTAACTATGGC. The variable domain in full, completed from reference TRBV2 and TRBJ1-2, reads EPEVTQTPSHQVTQMGQEVILRCVPISNHLYFYWYRQILGQKVEFLVSFYNNEISEKSEIFDDQFSVERPDGSNFTLKIRSTKLEDSAMYFCASKESRASNYGYTFGSGTRLTVV.

This clone was observed many times. The covered CDR3 bases are TGTGCCAGCAGCTTAGCGGGCGTAAGCACTAGA. It yields the protein CASSLAGVSTR. The whole CDR3 sequence reads CASSLAGVSTRAFF. The chain is built from TRBV7-8 and TRBJ1-1, with D hard to call. The read terminates 3 residues before the CDR3 end, so the remaining end is supplied by the germline J gene. Per the germline V gene, CDR1 is SGHVS and CDR2 is FQNEAQ. This CDR3 has 14 residues.

This clone occurred many times. The DNA read from the CDR3 is TGTGCCAGTAGCCGGGACAGCGCAACAGATACG. It codes for CASSRDSATDT. The full CDR3 reads CASSRDSATDTQYF. V usage is TRBV19 and J usage is TRBJ2-3; TRBD1 matches 7 bases. The read terminates 3 residues ahead of where the CDR3 ends, so the germline J gene completes it. V was clipped by 6 bases and J by 3 bases; unmatched bases: 6. The CDR3 covers 14 residues. Germline V gene lookup returns CDR1 LNHDA and CDR2 SQIVND (reference sequence).